Below are 27 T cell receptor beta chains sequenced from a single sample in a study of blood T cell repertoires in COVID-19. Only in-frame clones appear in the TCRdb table, and some are missing; sequencing was by immunoSEQ multiplex PCR. The table has fewer than 400,000 clones, 85% to 90% seen once. The specimen sequenced was PBMCs or T cells enriched from blood (not recorded which). Receptors were obtained from a woman aged 50 to 60 who had recovered from COVID-19.

The J gene is TRBJ2-2, the V gene TRBV18; possibly TRBD2 for D (5 bases). The CDR3 contains 15 residues. Germline assignment: CDR1 KGHSH and CDR2 LQKENI. The germline V and J ends were trimmed by 0 bases and 6 bases, with 11 bases remaining between them. The CDR3 DNA sequence: TGTGCCAGCTCACCACCGGGAGCCAATCCCGGGGAGCTGTTTTTT. Encoded protein: CASSPPGANPGELFF.

V gene TRBV10-3 combines with J gene TRBJ2-5, with TRBD1 matching over 7 bases. The CDR3 runs to 13 residues. Germline CDR1 ENHRY, CDR2 SYGVKD. After removal of 10 bases from V and 3 bases from J, the junction contained 8 bases not matched to a gene. CDR3 coding DNA: TGTGCCACCAGCCCCGGGACAGAAGAGACCCAGTACTTC. Amino acid sequence: CATSPGTEETQYF.

V usage is TRBV30 and J usage is TRBJ2-7; D possibly corresponds to TRBD2 (6 bases). Trimming took 2 bases from V and 11 from J, leaving 19 bases between them. This CDR3 has 13 amino acids. Germline V gene sequence: CDR1 GTSNPN, CDR2 SVGIG (reference sequence). CDR3 loop: CAWSRGDGGRKYF. The DNA for the CDR3 is TGTGCCTGGAGTCGCGGGGACGGAGGCCGAAAGTACTTC.

This clone was seen a few times. V is TRBV27 and J is TRBJ2-3, with TRBD2 matching over 8 bases. Germline lookup yields CDR1 MNHEY and CDR2 SMNVEV (reference sequence). This CDR3 region has 17 residues. J lost 1 base, V lost 6 bases, and 12 bases had no gene match. CDR3 region: CASSTTGSGGRTDTQYF. As DNA, the CDR3 is TGTGCCAGCAGCACGACCGGAAGCGGGGGCCGCACAGATACGCAGTATTTT.

This rearrangement joins TRBV10-3 to TRBJ2-7, with D unresolved. This CDR3 comprises 13 residues. Germline lookup yields CDR1 ENHRY and CDR2 SYGVKD. The germline V and J ends were trimmed by 3 bases and 0 bases, with 6 bases remaining between them. CDR3 coding DNA: TGTGCCATCAGTGACAGAAGCTCCTACGAGCAGTACTTC. Translation: CAISDRSSYEQYF.

The chain is built from TRBV4-2 and TRBJ2-3; TRBD2 matches at 8 bases. Germline-derived CDR1 and CDR2 are LGHNA and YNFKEQ. The length of the CDR3 is 17 residues. The V segment lost 2 bases and the J segment 4 bases; nucleotides outside the gene matches: 11. The CDR3 loop is CASSQFPGLDDSDTQYF. CDR3 nucleotide sequence: TGTGCCAGCAGCCAATTTCCGGGACTAGACGATTCAGATACGCAGTATTTT.

The chain carries TRBV2 and TRBJ2-2, with D perhaps TRBD2 (5 bases). The CDR3 runs 17 residues. Germline-derived CDR1 and CDR2 are SNHLY and FYNNEI. V gave up 4 bases and J gave up 6 bases, with 21 bases separating them. As DNA, the CDR3 is TGTGCCAGCAGTGGCCGGACTGGGCTCTTTAGCGCCGGGGAGCTGTTTTTT. This codes for CASSGRTGLFSAGELFF.

The rearrangement uses TRBV28 and TRBJ1-5; D uncertain. This CDR3 region has 13 residues. V was trimmed by 1 base and J by 4 bases, leaving 5 bases between them. CDR1 is MDHEN and CDR2 is SYDVKM in the germline V gene. In DNA, the CDR3 is TGTGCCAGCAGTTTATTGCAGAATCAGCCCCAGCATTTT. Translation gives CASSLLQNQPQHF.

The gene calls are TRBV5-4 and TRBJ2-3; 9 bases map to TRBD2. Germline V CDR1 and CDR2: SGHNT, YYREEE (reference sequence). V trimming: 0 bases; J trimming: 3 bases; junction bases outside the gene matches: 2. The CDR3 length is 15 residues. The CDR3 DNA follows: TGTGCCAGCAGCTTGGATAGCGGGGGAACAGATACGCAGTATTTT. This sequence encodes CASSLDSGGTDTQYF.

As regards this clone: Germline and junction disagree at one end, which may indicate a read error. V and J are TRBV6-1 and TRBJ2-7; perhaps TRBD1 as D (6 bases). The CDR3 loop spans 15 amino acids. The germline gives CDR1 MNHNS, CDR2 SASEGT. The CDR3 DNA sequence: TGTGCCAGCAGCGAAGACAGGCTTTCATCCTACGAGCAGTACTTC. Residues: CASSEDRLSSYEQYF.

V gene TRBV5-1 combines with J gene TRBJ2-3; TRBD2 is a possible D gene (7 bases). V was cut by 0 bases and J by 4 bases, with 9 bases left in between. This CDR3 has 14 amino acids. The germline V gene has CDR1 SGHRS and CDR2 YFSETQ. Written as DNA, the CDR3 is TGCGCCAGCAGCTTGGGCGGGGGCCCAGATACGCAGTATTTT. It codes for CASSLGGGPDTQYF. Full variable domain (outside the CDR3, taken from reference TRBV5-1 and TRBJ2-3): KAGVTQTPRYLIKTRGQQVTLSCSPISGHRSVSWYQQTPGQGLQFLFEYFSETQRNKGNFPGRFSGRQFSNSRSEMNVSTLELGDSALYLCASSLGGGPDTQYFGPGTRLTVL.

This rearrangement joins TRBV28 to TRBJ1-5; perhaps TRBD1 as D (6 bases). V lost 6 bases to trimming and J lost 1 base, with 13 bases between them. There are 15 residues in the CDR3. The V gene's germline CDR1 is MDHEN and CDR2 SYDVKM. The CDR3 sequence is CASRIPGESNQPQHF. The CDR3 region has the DNA TGTGCCAGCAGGATACCAGGGGAGAGCAATCAGCCCCAGCATTTT.

The chain carries TRBV16 and TRBJ1-4, with 9 bases fitting TRBD1. Germline values: CDR1 KGHSY, CDR2 FQNENV. V was clipped by 4 bases and J by 10 bases; unmatched bases: 22. This CDR3 region has 19 residues. The CDR3 sequence: CASSLPPGQGFTLYRKLFF. CDR3 DNA: TGTGCCAGCAGCCTACCACCGGGACAGGGATTTACGCTTTACCGAAAACTGTTTTTT.

The chain links TRBV10-3 to TRBJ1-1; 9 bases agree with TRBD1. The J segment lost 1 base and the V segment lost 7 bases, leaving 10 bases of the junction unmatched. This CDR3 contains 16 residues. From germline, CDR1 is ENHRY and CDR2 SYGVKD. The CDR3 loop reads CAIMPGQGIANTEAFF. The CDR3 region has the DNA TGTGCCATCATGCCGGGACAGGGTATAGCGAACACTGAAGCTTTCTTT.

The chain couples TRBV28 to TRBJ2-7; TRBD2 aligns across 7 bases. Germline values: CDR1 MDHEN, CDR2 SYDVKM. Trimming at V came to 6 bases and at J to 2 bases, leaving 10 bases not matched to a gene. This CDR3 spans 15 amino acids. The CDR3 nucleotides are TGTGCCAGCAGGGGGGGGGAAAAAATTACCTACGAGCAGTACTTC. Protein product: CASRGGEKITYEQYF.

The chain has TRBV5-1 and TRBJ2-1, with D perhaps TRBD2 (5 bases). Trimming removed 3 bases at V and 2 bases at J, with 9 bases between. From germline, CDR1 is SGHRS and CDR2 YFSETQ. CDR3 length: 14 residues. The CDR3 DNA sequence: TGCGCCAGCAGCTATTCCGGGGCCTACAATGAGCAGTTCTTC. Translation gives CASSYSGAYNEQFF.

The V call is TRBV19, the J call TRBJ1-1; D call uncertain. With 7 bases removed from V and 0 bases from J, the gap between germline ends came to 9 bases. CDR3 length equals 13 residues. Germline V gene lookup returns CDR1 LNHDA and CDR2 SQIVND (reference sequence). CDR3 DNA: TGTGCCAGTAAAACGGGTCTGAACACTGAAGCTTTCTTT. This sequence encodes CASKTGLNTEAFF.

V usage is TRBV6-2 or TRBV6-3 and J usage is TRBJ1-5; a weak D match, TRBD1 (6 bases). V shed 2 bases and J shed 2 bases, with 13 bases lying between them. CDR1 is MNHEY, CDR2 SVGEGT, per germline. This CDR3 has 16 residues. CDR3 nucleotides: TGTGCCAGCAGTTACAGGGGGAGTTTCGGCAATCAGCCCCAGCATTTT. Translated, it gives CASSYRGSFGNQPQHF.

The chain uses TRBV19 and TRBJ2-3; TRBD1 might be the D (6 bases). Between the trimmed V and J ends, which lost 5 bases and 6 bases, there was a span of 24 bases. The CDR3 consists of 17 residues. Germline V gene lookup returns CDR1 LNHDA and CDR2 SQIVND (reference sequence). The CDR3 is CASSLPGRYRVMDTQYF. CDR3 nucleotides: TGTGCCAGTAGTTTACCTGGGCGATACAGGGTAATGGATACGCAGTATTTT.

The chain combines TRBV7-8 with TRBJ1-3; 7 nucleotides align to TRBD1. J lost 0 bases, V lost 5 bases, and 7 bases had no gene match. The germline gives CDR1 SGHVS, CDR2 FQNEAQ. This CDR3 spans 16 amino acids. The CDR3 loop is CASSTPGTVSGNTIYF. CDR3 DNA: TGTGCCAGCAGCACACCGGGGACAGTCTCTGGAAACACCATATATTTT.

Regarding this clone: This sample includes further DNA sequences coding for the same CDR3. The chain combines TRBV5-6 with TRBJ2-7; D unresolved. Germline V lookup: CDR1 SGHDT, CDR2 YYEEEE. Trimming took 0 bases from V and 3 from J, leaving 7 bases between them. The CDR3 runs to 13 residues. The CDR3 region is CASSLAGSYEQYF. The DNA of the CDR3 is TGTGCCAGCAGCTTGGCAGGTAGCTACGAGCAGTACTTC.

This rearrangement joins TRBV6-1 to TRBJ1-3; the D is unclear. The V end was cut by 1 base, the J end by 7 bases, with 11 bases between. This CDR3 is built from 14 residues. Germline values: CDR1 MNHNS, CDR2 SASEGT. The CDR3 loop is CASSEGPSRNTIYF. CDR3 bases: TGTGCCAGCAGTGAAGGACCGAGCAGGAACACCATATATTTT.

The V call is TRBV5-1, the J call TRBJ1-1; D gene ambiguous. The V end lost 4 bases, the J end lost 1 base, and 11 bases lay between the germline ends. Germline assignment: CDR1 SGHRS and CDR2 YFSETQ. CDR3 size: 14 residues. The CDR3 DNA follows: TGCGCCAGCAGCCCGATATCAGGGAACACTGAAGCTTTCTTT. The encoded protein is CASSPISGNTEAFF.

The chain joins TRBV2 to TRBJ1-1; D may be TRBD1 (5 bases). The ends were cut back, 5 bases at V and 0 bases at J, with 10 bases in the middle. CDR3 length equals 14 residues. Germline assignment: CDR1 SNHLY and CDR2 FYNNEI. The CDR3 bases are TGTGCCAGCAGTATACAGGTTATGAACACTGAAGCTTTCTTT. Amino acid sequence: CASSIQVMNTEAFF.

The chain combines TRBV7-3 with TRBJ1-6, with D perhaps matching TRBD1 (6 bases). Germline values: CDR1 SGHTA, CDR2 FQGTGA. V lost 1 base and J 15 bases, leaving 13 bases between the germline ends. This CDR3 spans 13 amino acids. The CDR3 bases are TGTGCCAGCAGCTTAAGTACAGGGAACGTCCTCCACTTT. Amino acid sequence: CASSLSTGNVLHF.

The rearrangement uses TRBV5-4 and TRBJ2-3; 9 bases are shared with TRBD2. V was clipped by 2 bases and J by 4 bases; unmatched bases: 2. The CDR3 consists of 14 residues. CDR1 is SGHNT, CDR2 YYREEE, per germline (reference sequence). DNA of the CDR3: TGTGCCAGCAGCTTCGGGACTAGCCCAGATACGCAGTATTTT. As protein: CASSFGTSPDTQYF.

Worth noting for this clone: This specimen includes other DNA sequences encoding the same CDR3. The gene calls are TRBV2 and TRBJ1-1; TRBD1 might be the D (5 bases). Trimming stripped 4 bases from V and 5 bases from J, with 11 bases between. The CDR3 contains 13 residues. Germline-derived CDR1 and CDR2 are SNHLY and FYNNEI. The CDR3 here is CASSGQGRTEAFF. Written as DNA, the CDR3 is TGTGCCAGCAGTGGTCAGGGAAGAACTGAAGCTTTCTTT.